This is a list of T cell receptor beta chains from one sample in a study of blood T cell repertoires in COVID-19. Produced via immunoSEQ multiplex PCR; TCRdb's table is partial and in-frame only. The sample holds roughly 120,000 clones, 90% seen once. Sequences were obtained from peripheral blood. The source is a man between 45 and 60 years old with active COVID-19. CDR3s include the opening cysteine and the closing phenylalanine or tryptophan. The D gene is left open where the match is weak. Not all rows give a size; the values are once, few, many and, for expanded clones, a class.

d_gene: TRBD1
v_gene: TRBV3-1/TRBV3-2
abundance: .
j_gene: TRBJ2-6
CDR3nt: TGTGCCAGCAGCGAAACAGGGGCTGGGGCCAACGTCCTGACTTTC
CDR3aa: CASSETGAGANVLTF

d_gene: .
v_gene: TRBV24-1
abundance: .
j_gene: TRBJ1-1
CDR3nt: TGTGCCACCAGTGACCCCTGGGGGCTTGAAGCTTTCTTT
CDR3aa: CATSDPWGLEAFF

d_gene: .
v_gene: TRBV4-1
abundance: few
j_gene: TRBJ1-1
CDR3nt: TGCGCCAGCAGCCTCCGGGACACTGAAGCTTTCTTT
CDR3aa: CASSLRDTEAFF

d_gene: TRBD1
v_gene: TRBV20-1
abundance: .
j_gene: TRBJ1-5
CDR3nt: TGCAGTGCAAGTCAGGGGGCGAGGCAGCCCCAGCATTTT
CDR3aa: CSASQGARQPQHF

d_gene: .
v_gene: TRBV6-5
abundance: .
j_gene: TRBJ2-3
CDR3nt: TGTGCCAGCAGCGCCCGGGAGAGAGATACGCAGTATTTT
CDR3aa: CASSARERDTQYF

d_gene: TRBD1
v_gene: TRBV10-2
abundance: .
j_gene: TRBJ1-6
CDR3nt: TGCGCCAGCAGTGGGACAGGGTTAGCACCCCTCCACTTT
CDR3aa: CASSGTGLAPLHF

d_gene: .
v_gene: TRBV11-3
abundance: .
j_gene: TRBJ2-6
CDR3nt: TGTGCCAGCAGCCGAACGACAGGTCCCTCTGGGGCCAACGTCCTGACTTTC
CDR3aa: CASSRTTGPSGANVLTF

d_gene: .
v_gene: TRBV28
abundance: once
j_gene: TRBJ1-1
CDR3nt: TGTGCCAGCAGAGGCGGGGCAGGGCCCACTGAAGCTTTCTTT
CDR3aa: CASRGGAGPTEAFF

d_gene: .
v_gene: TRBV18
abundance: .
j_gene: TRBJ1-2
CDR3nt: TGTGCCAGCTCACCAGAGGCCGCTAACTATGGCTACACCTTC
CDR3aa: CASSPEAANYGYTF

d_gene: .
v_gene: TRBV9
abundance: .
j_gene: TRBJ1-1
CDR3nt: TGTGCCAGCAGCCACTCCTTGGACATTTCCGGTAATGAAGCTTTCTTT
CDR3aa: CASSHSLDISGNEAFF

d_gene: .
v_gene: TRBV9
abundance: .
j_gene: TRBJ1-2
CDR3nt: TGTGCCAGCAGCGTAGCAGGGGACTATGGCTACACCTTC
CDR3aa: CASSVAGDYGYTF

d_gene: TRBD2
v_gene: TRBV6-2/TRBV6-3
abundance: once
j_gene: TRBJ2-7
CDR3nt: TGTGCCAGCAGCCCTTTCCTCACTAGCGACGAGCAGTACTTC
CDR3aa: CASSPFLTSDEQYF

d_gene: .
v_gene: TRBV11-1
abundance: .
j_gene: TRBJ2-1
CDR3nt: TGTGCCAGCAGCTTGTATGCCGGGACTCCCATCAATGAGCAGTTCTTC
CDR3aa: CASSLYAGTPINEQFF

d_gene: TRBD2
v_gene: TRBV10-2
abundance: .
j_gene: TRBJ2-2
CDR3nt: TGCGCCAGCACTCCGGGACTAGCGGCACCAAACACCGGGGAGCTGTTTTTT
CDR3aa: CASTPGLAAPNTGELFF

d_gene: TRBD2
v_gene: TRBV5-4
abundance: .
j_gene: TRBJ2-1
CDR3nt: TGTGCCAGCAGCCGACACCGGGGGAGCGGGGGGAATTTTGAGCAGTTCTTC
CDR3aa: CASSRHRGSGGNFEQFF

d_gene: .
v_gene: TRBV27
abundance: .
j_gene: TRBJ2-2
CDR3nt: TGTGCCAGCAGTTTATCCGGGGCGAACACCGGGGAGCTGTTTTTT
CDR3aa: CASSLSGANTGELFF

d_gene: .
v_gene: TRBV12-5
abundance: .
j_gene: TRBJ2-2
CDR3nt: TGTGCTAGTGCCCCGGGATTAAACACCGGGGAGCTGTTTTTT
CDR3aa: CASAPGLNTGELFF

d_gene: TRBD1
v_gene: TRBV29-1
abundance: .
j_gene: TRBJ2-2
CDR3nt: TGCAGCGTGCAATTACAGGGGACCAGCACCGGGGAGCTGTTTTTT
CDR3aa: CSVQLQGTSTGELFF